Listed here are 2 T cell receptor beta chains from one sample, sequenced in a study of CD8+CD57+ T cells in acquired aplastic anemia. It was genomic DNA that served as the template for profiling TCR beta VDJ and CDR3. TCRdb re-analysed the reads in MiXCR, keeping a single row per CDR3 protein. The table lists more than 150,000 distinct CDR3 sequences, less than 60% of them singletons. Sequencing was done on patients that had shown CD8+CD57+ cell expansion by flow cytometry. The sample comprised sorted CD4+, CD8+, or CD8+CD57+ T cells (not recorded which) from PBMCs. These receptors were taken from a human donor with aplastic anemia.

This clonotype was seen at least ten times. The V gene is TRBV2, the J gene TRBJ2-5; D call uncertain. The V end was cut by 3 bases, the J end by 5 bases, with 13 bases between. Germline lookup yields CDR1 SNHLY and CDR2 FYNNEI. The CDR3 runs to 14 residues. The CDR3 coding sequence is TGTGCCAGCAGTGATCCGGGTAGCTTTGAGACCCAGTACTTC. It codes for CASSDPGSFETQYF.

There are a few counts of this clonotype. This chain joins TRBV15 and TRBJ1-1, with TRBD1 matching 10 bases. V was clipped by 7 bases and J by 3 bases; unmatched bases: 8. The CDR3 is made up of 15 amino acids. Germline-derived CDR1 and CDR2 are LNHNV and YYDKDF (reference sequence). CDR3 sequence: CATTYTGTGDTEAFF. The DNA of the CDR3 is TGTGCCACCACGTACACCGGGACAGGGGACACTGAAGCTTTCTTT.